This note documents a single TCR beta chain sequence. These data originate in a study of blood T cell repertoires in COVID-19. As handled by the study authors: Amplification of reference gene primers provided the estimated nucleated cell counts. The assay was immunoSEQ multiplex PCR, and TCRdb's table has in-frame clones only and misses some. The D gene and trimming were derived from the DNA, and the V and J assignments and clone size from that table. The top ten clones hold about 18% of a sample with 95,000 to 100,000 clones, 91% of them seen once. V lost 0 bases, J lost 8 bases, and 9 bases lay in between. Per germline, CDR1 SGHRS and CDR2 YFSETQ. The CDR3 spans 14 residues.

The chain uses TRBV5-1 and TRBJ1-6, with unresolved D. Sequenced: peripheral blood. This clonotype was obtained from a man aged 45-65 years with acute or convalescent COVID-19. The DNA of the CDR3 is TGCGCCAGCAGCTTGGGGCAGGCATATTCACCCCTCCACTTT. This gives the protein CASSLGQAYSPLHF.